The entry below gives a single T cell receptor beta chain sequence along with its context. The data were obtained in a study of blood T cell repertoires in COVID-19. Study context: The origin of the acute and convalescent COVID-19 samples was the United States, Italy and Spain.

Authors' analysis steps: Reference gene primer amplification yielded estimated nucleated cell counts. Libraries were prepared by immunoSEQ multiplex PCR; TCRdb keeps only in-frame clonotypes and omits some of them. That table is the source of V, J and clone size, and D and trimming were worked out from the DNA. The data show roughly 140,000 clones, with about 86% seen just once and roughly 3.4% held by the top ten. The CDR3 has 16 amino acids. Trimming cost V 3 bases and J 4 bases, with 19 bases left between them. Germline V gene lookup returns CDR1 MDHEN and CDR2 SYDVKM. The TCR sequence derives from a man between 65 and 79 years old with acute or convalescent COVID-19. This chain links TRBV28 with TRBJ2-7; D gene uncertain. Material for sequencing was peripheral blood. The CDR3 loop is CASSLSPYGAVYEQYF. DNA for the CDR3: TGTGCCAGCAGTTTGTCCCCGTACGGAGCTGTGTACGAGCAGTACTTC.